Given below is one TCR beta chain in context. Its antigen remains unknown. Its ends do not fully match the called genes, so a read error is possible. This sample was taken from a study of cytomegalovirus exposure and HLA in healthy donors. PCR involved 60 Vbeta and 13 Jbeta primers. The protocol was immunoSEQ multiplex PCR, while the TCRdb copy is restricted to in-frame clones and leaves out a portion. The sample records roughly 180,000 clones, 75% to 80% being singletons. Study findings and constraints: Within an earlier analysis, most TCR beta V segments proved productive either about 90% or about 30% of the time. The study listed 164 cytomegalovirus-associated TCR beta chains. A later analysis found TCR association rates differed by HLA locus, highest for DRB1 and lowest for HLA-C.

Germline-derived CDR1 and CDR2 are MGHRA and YSYEKL. This CDR3 is built from 15 residues. This chain uses TRBV4-1 with TRBJ1-2; tentative D call: TRBD1 (6 bases). The receptor was derived from a female donor in good health and CMV-seronegative. The specimen sequenced was PBMCs. CDR3: CASSQDLGRGYGYTF. The DNA for the CDR3 is TGTGCCAGCAGCCAAGATTTAGGCAGGGGCTATGGCTACACCTTC.